Listed below are T cell receptor beta chains from one sample, sequenced in a study of beta chain features in type 1 diabetes. The data were produced by immunoSEQ multiplex PCR, yet TCRdb's version contains in-frame clones alone and is incomplete. The sample contains around 180,000 clones, roughly 8% of which appear only once. Sample: central memory CD4+ T cells from blood. These receptors all stem from a woman aged 40-49 years with type 1 diabetes. The CDR3 runs from the conserved cysteine through the conserved F or W. The D gene is left open where the match is weak. Clone size is stated in some rows and not others, as once, few, many or a class when expanded.

TRBV28	TRBJ2-3	NA	NA	TGTGCCACCAGGAGGACAGATACGCAGTATTTT	CATRRTDTQYF
TRBV7-2	TRBJ2-1	many	NA	TGTGCCAGCAGCCTTCGACTAGAACGGGAGCAGTTCTTC	CASSLRLEREQFF
TRBV2	TRBJ2-5	few	TRBD2	TGTGCCAGCATTAGAGAGGGACTAGGCTATGAGACCCAGTACTTC	CASIREGLGYETQYF
TRBV9	TRBJ1-2	few	NA	TGTGCCAGCAGCCCCTATGGGTTGGCGGATGGCTACACCTTC	CASSPYGLADGYTF
TRBV25-1	TRBJ2-1	few	TRBD2	TGTGCCAGCAGTGATCCCAGCGGGGGATACAATGAGCAGTTCTTC	CASSDPSGGYNEQFF
TRBV4-1	TRBJ2-4	few	NA	TGCGCCAGCAGCCAAGAAGGGGGAGCAGCCAAAAACATTCAGTACTTC	CASSQEGGAAKNIQYF
TRBV6-5	TRBJ1-6	many	NA	TGTGCCAGCAGCCCAACGCGGTTTACACCCCTCCACTTT	CASSPTRFTPLHF
TRBV7-2	TRBJ2-7	few	TRBD2	TGTGCCAGCAGCTTAGTCTCCGGGACTAGCGGGAACTACGAGCAGTACTTC	CASSLVSGTSGNYEQYF
TRBV5-4	TRBJ2-7	NA	NA	TGTGCCAGCAGCTGGGGACTGGCCCCGGACGAGCAGTACTTC	CASSWGLAPDEQYF
TRBV5-1	TRBJ2-3	few	TRBD2	TGCGCCAGCAGCCCCGGGACTAGCGGGGACACAGATACGCAGTATTTT	CASSPGTSGDTDTQYF
TRBV27	TRBJ2-7	few	NA	TGTGCCAGCAGTTTATGGCAGGGGATCCCCTACGAGCAGTACTTC	CASSLWQGIPYEQYF
TRBV6-5	TRBJ1-3	NA	NA	TGTGCCAGCAGCACAGGGCCCAACGGAAACACCATATATTTT	CASSTGPNGNTIYF
TRBV19	TRBJ2-5	few	TRBD2	TGTGCCAGTAGTTTAGCGGGGGTTCTTTCAGAGACCCAGTACTTC	CASSLAGVLSETQYF
TRBV9	TRBJ2-5	few	NA	TGTGCCAGCAGCGTAGGGTCAGGACAGTTCCAAGAGACCCAGTACTTC	CASSVGSGQFQETQYF
TRBV28	TRBJ2-7	few	NA	TGTGCCAGCAGCAGGTCCTACGAGCAGTACTTC	CASSRSYEQYF
TRBV28	TRBJ2-5	NA	NA	TGTGCCAGCATCAGTTGGGGCAGAGACTTCCAAGAGACCCAGTACTTC	CASISWGRDFQETQYF
TRBV9	TRBJ1-1	many	TRBD1	TGTGCCAGCAGCGTAGTCCCAGGGGGCGGACAAGCTTTCTTT	CASSVVPGGGQAFF
TRBV7-9	TRBJ2-1	NA	TRBD2	TGTGCCAGCAGCTCCTGGACTAGCGGGGACTACAATGAGCAGTTCTTC	CASSSWTSGDYNEQFF
TRBV10-3	TRBJ2-7	few	TRBD1	TGTGCCATCAGTGGGACAGGGGTCGAGCAGTACTTC	CAISGTGVEQYF
TRBV5-4	TRBJ2-7	NA	TRBD1	TGTGCCAGCAGGGGACAGGGTGTCTCCTACGAGCAGTACTTC	CASRGQGVSYEQYF
TRBV28	TRBJ2-3	NA	TRBD2	TGTGCCAGCAGCCCAGGACTAGCGGGAGAGGTAGATACGCAGTATTTT	CASSPGLAGEVDTQYF
TRBV9	TRBJ2-2	NA	TRBD1	TGTGCCAGCAGCGTACGGACAGGGGGACCCGGGGAGCTGTTTTTT	CASSVRTGGPGELFF
TRBV7-9	TRBJ1-4	NA	NA	TGTGCCAGCAGCCCTCGGCCCACGCGGGGTAATGAAAAACTGTTTTTT	CASSPRPTRGNEKLFF
TRBV27	TRBJ2-1	NA	NA	TGTGCCAGCAGCTCGGGACTCATCGGGAATGAGCAGTTCTTC	CASSSGLIGNEQFF
TRBV4-1	TRBJ2-1	NA	TRBD2	TGCGCCAGCAGCCAAGACCGGGGGGGCTCCTACAATGAGCAGTTCTTC	CASSQDRGGSYNEQFF
TRBV7-2	TRBJ1-5	few	NA	TGTGCCAGCAGCTTAGGCAGGGGTGGCAATCAGCCCCAGCATTTT	CASSLGRGGNQPQHF
TRBV4-1	TRBJ1-2	few	NA	TGCGCCAGCAGCCATGGGGAGCCGAGCTATGGCTACACCTTC	CASSHGEPSYGYTF
TRBV9	TRBJ2-1	NA	TRBD2	TGTGCCAGCAGCGTAGGCCGGACTAGCGGGAGTGATGAGCAGTTCTTC	CASSVGRTSGSDEQFF
TRBV2	TRBJ2-7	NA	TRBD1	TGTGCCAGTGGTCGGGACAGACGTTACGAGCAGTACTTC	CASGRDRRYEQYF
TRBV4-3	TRBJ2-1	NA	TRBD2	TGCGCCAGCAGCCGAACACTAGCGACATACAATGAGCAGTTCTTC	CASSRTLATYNEQFF
TRBV6-6	TRBJ1-5	few	NA	TGTGCCAGCATAGGCGGAACGAGCAATCAGCCCCAGCATTTT	CASIGGTSNQPQHF
TRBV9	TRBJ2-1	NA	TRBD2	TGTGCCAGCAGCGTAGCAGCGGGGGGTAACTACAATGAGCAGTTCTTC	CASSVAAGGNYNEQFF
TRBV7-9	TRBJ1-1	NA	NA	TGTGCCAGCAGCCTACTGGGGCCGAACACTGAAGCTTTCTTT	CASSLLGPNTEAFF
TRBV6-4	TRBJ2-1	few	TRBD2	TGTGCCAGCACCTTGGAGTGGGGGGGCAATGAGCAGTTCTTC	CASTLEWGGNEQFF
TRBV29-1	TRBJ1-1	NA	NA	TGCAGCGTCAGGTTCGGTATGAACACTGAAGCTTTCTTT	CSVRFGMNTEAFF
TRBV9	TRBJ2-7	few	NA	TGTGCCAGCAGCGTAGGACGGAGCATCCACGAGCAGTACTTC	CASSVGRSIHEQYF
TRBV15	TRBJ2-2	NA	NA	TGTGCCACCAGCAGATCCTCCGTTAGCACCGGGGAGCTGTTTTTT	CATSRSSVSTGELFF
TRBV11-2	TRBJ2-7	NA	NA	TGTGCCAGCAGCTTAGTCGACAGTTCCTACGAGCAGTACTTC	CASSLVDSSYEQYF
TRBV7-2	TRBJ2-7	many	TRBD1	TGTGCCAGCAGCTTAGTTGGGACAGGGGGGACCTACGAGCAGTACTTC	CASSLVGTGGTYEQYF